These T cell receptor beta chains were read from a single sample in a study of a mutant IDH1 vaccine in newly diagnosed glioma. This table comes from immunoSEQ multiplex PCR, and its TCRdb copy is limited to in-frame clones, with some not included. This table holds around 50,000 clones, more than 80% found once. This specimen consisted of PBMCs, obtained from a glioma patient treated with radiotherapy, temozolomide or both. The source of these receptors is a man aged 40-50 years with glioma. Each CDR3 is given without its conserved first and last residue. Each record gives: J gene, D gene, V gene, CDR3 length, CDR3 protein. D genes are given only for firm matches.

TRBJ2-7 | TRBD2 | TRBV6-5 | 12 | ASSRLAGGYEQY
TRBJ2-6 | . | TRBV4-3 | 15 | ASSQERGAAGANVLT
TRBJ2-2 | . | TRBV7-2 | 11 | ASMKIDTGELF
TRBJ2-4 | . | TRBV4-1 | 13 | ASSQERADKNIQY
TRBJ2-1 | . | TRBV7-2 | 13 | ASSLELSSYNEQF
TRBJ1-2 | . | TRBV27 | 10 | ASSSSSYGYT
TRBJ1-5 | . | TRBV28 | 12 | ASSKTGYNQPQH
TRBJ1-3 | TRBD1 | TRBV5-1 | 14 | ASSSRGPHSGNTIY
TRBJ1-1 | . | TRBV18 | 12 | ASSLAAMNTEAF
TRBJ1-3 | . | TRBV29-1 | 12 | SVVGTATGNTIY
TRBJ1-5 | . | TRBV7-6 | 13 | ASSPLGRDNQPQH
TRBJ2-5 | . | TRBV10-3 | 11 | AISVGGAETQY